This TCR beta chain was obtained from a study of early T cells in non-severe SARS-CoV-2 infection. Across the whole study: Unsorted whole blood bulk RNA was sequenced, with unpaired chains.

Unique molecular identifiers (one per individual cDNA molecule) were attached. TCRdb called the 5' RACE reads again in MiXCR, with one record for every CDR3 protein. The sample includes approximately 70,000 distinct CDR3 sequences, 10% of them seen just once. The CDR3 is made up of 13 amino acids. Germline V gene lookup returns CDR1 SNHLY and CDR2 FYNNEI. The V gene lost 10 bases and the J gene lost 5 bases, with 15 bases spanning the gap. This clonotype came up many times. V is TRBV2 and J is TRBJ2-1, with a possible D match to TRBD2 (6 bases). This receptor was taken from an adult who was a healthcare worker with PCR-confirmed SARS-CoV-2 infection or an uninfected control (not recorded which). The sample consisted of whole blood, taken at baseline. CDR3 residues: CATGLTRDNEQFF. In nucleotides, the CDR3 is TGTGCCACGGGACTCACCCGAGACAATGAGCAGTTCTTC.